The clone carrying this TCR beta chain has a handful of counts. Its specificity is unknown. Trimming took off 1 base at V and 5 bases at J, with 14 bases between the two ends. The CDR3 spans 15 residues. The germline V gene has CDR1 SGHRS and CDR2 YFSETQ. This sample was taken from a study of blood T cells in healthy people across ages. Study-wide points: There were more naive CD4+ cells and higher diversity in long-lived donors than in aged donors.

The use of a sample-barcoded 5' primer and a J-beta primer mix characterized a second PCR of roughly 6 to 11 cycles. TCRdb itself ran the 5' RACE reads through MiXCR, one entry per CDR3 protein. The table records hundreds of thousands of distinct CDR3 sequences, about 48% of them present only once. The source is a man aged 25-45 years in good health. V is TRBV5-1 and J is TRBJ2-3, with D possibly matching TRBD1 (5 bases). Sequenced: blood. In DNA form, the CDR3 reads TGCGCCAGCAGCTTGAGTTTCAGGGATGGAGATACGCAGTATTTT. Protein sequence: CASSLSFRDGDTQYF. Full variable domain (rest looked up from reference TRBV5-1 and TRBJ2-3): KAGVTQTPRYLIKTRGQQVTLSCSPISGHRSVSWYQQTPGQGLQFLFEYFSETQRNKGNFPGRFSGRQFSNSRSEMNVSTLELGDSALYLCASSLSFRDGDTQYFGPGTRLTVL.